The clone carrying this TCR beta chain is medium-sized by share. 500 ng RNA was reverse transcribed with alpha and beta constant-region primers. Separate chain-specific third strand synthesis with multiplexing indices produced the alpha and beta libraries. TCRdb fed the 5' RACE reads into MiXCR, producing one record per CDR3 protein. The profile covers about 4,600 distinct CDR3 sequences, with around 6% appearing a single time and roughly 33% taken by the ten largest. The data belong to a study of HIV-infected patients and healthy controls. Follow-up blood was drawn about 14 weeks, roughly three months, after antiretroviral therapy began. All unsorted peripheral T cells were captured because whole blood was used without fractionation. Exclusions covered tumors, febrile or AIDS-related illness, and hepatitis B or C coinfection. Between the trimmed V and J ends, which lost 3 bases and 7 bases, there was a span of 7 bases. Germline loops: CDR1 WSHSY, CDR2 SAAADI. CDR3 length: 12 amino acids.

The V and J genes are TRBV10-2 and TRBJ1-5, with unresolved D. The source material was blood, sampled during antiretroviral therapy. The receptor comes from an adult with HIV infection. The CDR3 spells CASSDEYQPQHF. The CDR3 nucleotides are TGCGCCAGCAGTGACGAATACCAGCCCCAGCATTTT.